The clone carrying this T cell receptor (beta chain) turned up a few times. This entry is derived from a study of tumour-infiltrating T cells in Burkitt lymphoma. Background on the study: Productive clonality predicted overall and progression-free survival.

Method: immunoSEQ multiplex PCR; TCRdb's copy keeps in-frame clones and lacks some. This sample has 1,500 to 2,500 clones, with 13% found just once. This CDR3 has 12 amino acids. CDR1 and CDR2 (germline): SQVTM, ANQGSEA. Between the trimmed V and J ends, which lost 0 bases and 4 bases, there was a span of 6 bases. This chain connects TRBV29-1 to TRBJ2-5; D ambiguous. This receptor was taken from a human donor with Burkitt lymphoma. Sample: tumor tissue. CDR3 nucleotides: TGCAGCGTTGAAGACCCAGGAGAGACCCAGTACTTC. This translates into CSVEDPGETQYF.